This T cell receptor beta chain appears in the sequencing data of a study of blood T cell repertoires in COVID-19. As for the study in general: From the United States, Italy and Spain came samples of acute and convalescent COVID-19. PBMCs, B-cell-depleted T cells, or T cells provided the cDNA or gDNA that made up the material.

Germline CDR1 is SGHKS and CDR2 is YYEKEE (reference sequence). The CDR3 runs to 15 residues. The V gene lost 6 bases and the J gene lost 1 base, with 15 bases spanning the gap. Measured with immunoSEQ multiplex PCR; TCRdb has only the in-frame clones, and not every one. The sample carries 380,000 or so clones, around 92% recorded once. The origin of this receptor is a man aged 35 to 55 with acute or convalescent COVID-19. Material: peripheral blood. The genes are TRBV5-5 and TRBJ2-3, with D possibly TRBD2 on 6 matching bases. The CDR3 spells CASNRGTSRTDTQYF. CDR3 coding DNA: TGTGCCAGCAACCGGGGGACCTCCCGCACAGATACGCAGTATTTT.